This T cell receptor (beta chain) was documented in a study of regulatory and conventional T cells in breast cancer. One entry per CDR3 protein results from TCRdb running MiXCR on the PCR reads. The table has under 20,000 distinct CDR3 sequences, 25% to 40% seen once. The CDR3 contains 14 residues. Germline-derived CDR1 and CDR2 are LNHDA and SQIVND (reference sequence). Trimming cost V 5 bases and J 4 bases; bases outside gene matches: 7. The rearrangement links TRBV19 to TRBJ1-1, with TRBD1 matching 7 bases. Specimen: conventional T cells from blood. The origin of this receptor is a female donor in good health. CDR3 nucleotides: TGTGCCAGTAGTCCCTCGGGACAGTCCACTGAAGCTTTCTTT. It translates to CASSPSGQSTEAFF.